This T cell receptor beta chain is from a study of blood T cell repertoires in COVID-19. Germline V CDR1 and CDR2: MNHEY, SVGAGI. The V segment lost 8 bases and the J segment 8 bases; nucleotides outside the gene matches: 9. This CDR3 has 13 residues. Libraries were prepared by immunoSEQ multiplex PCR; TCRdb keeps only in-frame clonotypes and omits some of them. The sample has under 250,000 clones, roughly 83% seen once; the top ten hold approximately 6%. Seattle cases were enrolled at active infection and followed longitudinally. The V and J genes are TRBV6-5 and TRBJ1-3; TRBD1 aligns across 7 bases. This sequence originates from a woman of 80 years or more with COVID-19, enrolled during active disease. Sequences were obtained from peripheral blood. The CDR3 DNA is TGTGCCAGCCGGGAACAGGGGAGTGACACCATATATTTT. Residues: CASREQGSDTIYF.